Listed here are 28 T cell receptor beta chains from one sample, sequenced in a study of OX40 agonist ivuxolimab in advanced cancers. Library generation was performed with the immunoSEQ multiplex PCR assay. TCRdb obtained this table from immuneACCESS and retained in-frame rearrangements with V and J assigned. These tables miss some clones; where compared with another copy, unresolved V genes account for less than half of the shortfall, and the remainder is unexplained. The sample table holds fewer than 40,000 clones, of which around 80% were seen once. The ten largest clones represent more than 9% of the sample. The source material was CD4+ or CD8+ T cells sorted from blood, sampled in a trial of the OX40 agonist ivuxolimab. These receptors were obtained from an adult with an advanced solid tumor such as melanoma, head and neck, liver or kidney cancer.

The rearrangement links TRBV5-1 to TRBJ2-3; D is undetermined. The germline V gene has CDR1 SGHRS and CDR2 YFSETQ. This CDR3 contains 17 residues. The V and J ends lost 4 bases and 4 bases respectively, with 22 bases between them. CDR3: CASSPRPGRAAADTQYF. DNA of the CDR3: TGCGCCAGCAGCCCGAGACCCGGGCGAGCAGCAGCAGATACGCAGTATTTT.

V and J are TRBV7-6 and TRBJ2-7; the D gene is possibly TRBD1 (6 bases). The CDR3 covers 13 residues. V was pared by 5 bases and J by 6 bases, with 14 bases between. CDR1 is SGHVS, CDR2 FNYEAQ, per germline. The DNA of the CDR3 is TGTGCCAGCAGCCCGACAGGCTCCCTCGAGCAGTACTTC. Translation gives CASSPTGSLEQYF. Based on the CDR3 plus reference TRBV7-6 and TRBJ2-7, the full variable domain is GAGVSQSPRYKVTKRGQDVALRCDPISGHVSLYWYRQALGQGPEFLTYFNYEAQQDKSGLPNDRFSAERPEGSISTLTIQRTEQRDSAMYRCASSPTGSLEQYFGPGTRLTVT.

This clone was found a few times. In nucleotides, the CDR3 is TGTGCCAGCAGCCAGATAGCGGGAGGGAGGAATGAGCAGTTCTTC. Translating it yields CASSQIAGGRNEQFF. This chain links TRBV7-3 with TRBJ2-1; 11 positions agree with TRBD2. J was trimmed by 7 bases and V by 5 bases; bases with no gene match: 7. The CDR3 is made up of 15 amino acids. In germline, CDR1 is SGHTA, CDR2 FQGTGA. Combining the CDR3 with reference TRBV7-3 and TRBJ2-1 gives the whole variable domain GAGVSQTPSNKVTEKGKYVELRCDPISGHTALYWYRQSLGQGPEFLIYFQGTGAADDSGLPNDRFFAVRPEGSVSTLKIQRTERGDSAVYLCASSQIAGGRNEQFFGPGTRLTVL.

DNA of the CDR3: TGTGCCAGCACAGAGGGACGCGGCGGGGGGACCCAGTACTTC. Translating gives CASTEGRGGGTQYF. The chain recombines TRBV2 with TRBJ2-5, with 7 bases identical to TRBD2. CDR3 length: 14 amino acids. Germline CDR1 and CDR2: SNHLY and FYNNEI. Germline trimming cut 7 bases from V and 7 bases from J; bases unmatched to any gene: 12.

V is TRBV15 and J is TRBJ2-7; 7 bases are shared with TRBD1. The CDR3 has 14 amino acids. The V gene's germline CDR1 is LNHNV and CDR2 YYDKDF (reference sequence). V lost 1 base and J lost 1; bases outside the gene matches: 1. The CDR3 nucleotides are TGTGCCACCAGCAGAGGGGGACAGTCCTACGAGCAGTACTTC. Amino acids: CATSRGGQSYEQYF.

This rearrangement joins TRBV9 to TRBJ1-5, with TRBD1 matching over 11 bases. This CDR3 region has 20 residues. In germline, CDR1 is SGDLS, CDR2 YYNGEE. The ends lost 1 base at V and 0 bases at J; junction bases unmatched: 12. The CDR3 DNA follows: TGTGCCAGCAGCGTATATTTGTGGGGACAGGGGGGACTTAGCAATCAGCCCCAGCATTTT. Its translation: CASSVYLWGQGGLSNQPQHF. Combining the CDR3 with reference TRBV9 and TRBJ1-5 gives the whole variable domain DSGVTQTPKHLITATGQRVTLRCSPRSGDLSVYWYQQSLDQGLQFLIQYYNGEERAKGNILERFSAQQFPDLHSELNLSSLELGDSALYFCASSVYLWGQGGLSNQPQHFGDGTRLSIL.

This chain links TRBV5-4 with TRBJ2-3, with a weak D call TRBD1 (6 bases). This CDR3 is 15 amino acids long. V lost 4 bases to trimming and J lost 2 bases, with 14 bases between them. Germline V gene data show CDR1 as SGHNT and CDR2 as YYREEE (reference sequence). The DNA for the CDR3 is TGTGCCAGCAGCCACCTGGGGGACAACACAGATACGCAGTATTTT. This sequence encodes CASSHLGDNTDTQYF.

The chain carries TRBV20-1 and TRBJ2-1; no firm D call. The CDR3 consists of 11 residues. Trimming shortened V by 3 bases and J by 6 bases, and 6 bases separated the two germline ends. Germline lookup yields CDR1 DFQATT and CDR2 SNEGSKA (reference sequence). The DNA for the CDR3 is TGCAGTGCTAGCTGGTCCAATGAGCAGTTCTTC. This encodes CSASWSNEQFF.

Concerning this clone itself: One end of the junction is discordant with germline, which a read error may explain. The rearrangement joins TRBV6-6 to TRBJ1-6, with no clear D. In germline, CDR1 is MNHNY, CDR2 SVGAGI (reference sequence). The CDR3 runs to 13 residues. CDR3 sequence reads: CASSYDGDSSLHF. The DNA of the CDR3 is TGTGCCAGCAGTTATGACGGGGATTCATCCCTCCACTTT.

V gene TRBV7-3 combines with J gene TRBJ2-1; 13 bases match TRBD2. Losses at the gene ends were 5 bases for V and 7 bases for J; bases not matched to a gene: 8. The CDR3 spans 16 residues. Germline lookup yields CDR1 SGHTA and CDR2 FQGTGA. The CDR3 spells CASSPMGLAGINEQFF. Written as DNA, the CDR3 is TGTGCCAGCAGCCCTATGGGACTAGCGGGAATAAATGAGCAGTTCTTC.

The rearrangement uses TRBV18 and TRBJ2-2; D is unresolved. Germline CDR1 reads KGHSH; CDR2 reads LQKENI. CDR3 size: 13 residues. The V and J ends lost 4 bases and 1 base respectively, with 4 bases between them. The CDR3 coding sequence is TGTGCCAGCTCACGGGAGAACACCGGGGAGCTGTTTTTT. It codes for CASSRENTGELFF.

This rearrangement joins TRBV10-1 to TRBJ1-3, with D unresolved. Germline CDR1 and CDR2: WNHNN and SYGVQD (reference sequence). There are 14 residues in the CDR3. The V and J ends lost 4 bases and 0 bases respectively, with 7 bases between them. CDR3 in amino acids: CASSAGLSGNTIYF. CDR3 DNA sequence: TGCGCCAGCAGTGCAGGCCTCTCTGGAAACACCATATATTTT.

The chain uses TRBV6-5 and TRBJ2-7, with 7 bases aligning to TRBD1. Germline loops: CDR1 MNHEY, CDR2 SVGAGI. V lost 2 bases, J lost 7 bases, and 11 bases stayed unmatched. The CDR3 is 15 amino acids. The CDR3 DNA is TGTGCCAGCAGTTACGATGGACAGGCGGTTTGGGAGCAGTACTTC. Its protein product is CASSYDGQAVWEQYF.

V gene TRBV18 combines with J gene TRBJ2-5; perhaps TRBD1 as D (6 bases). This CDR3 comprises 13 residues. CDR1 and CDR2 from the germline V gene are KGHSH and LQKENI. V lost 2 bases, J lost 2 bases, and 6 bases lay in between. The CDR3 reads CASSPGQQETQYF. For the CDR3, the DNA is TGTGCCAGCTCACCAGGACAGCAAGAGACCCAGTACTTC.

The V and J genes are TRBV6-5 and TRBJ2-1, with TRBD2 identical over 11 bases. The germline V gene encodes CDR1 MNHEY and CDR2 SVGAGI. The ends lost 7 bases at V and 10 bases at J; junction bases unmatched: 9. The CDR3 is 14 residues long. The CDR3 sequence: CASMAGTSGSEQFF. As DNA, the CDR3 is TGTGCCAGCATGGCCGGGACTAGCGGTTCCGAGCAGTTCTTC.

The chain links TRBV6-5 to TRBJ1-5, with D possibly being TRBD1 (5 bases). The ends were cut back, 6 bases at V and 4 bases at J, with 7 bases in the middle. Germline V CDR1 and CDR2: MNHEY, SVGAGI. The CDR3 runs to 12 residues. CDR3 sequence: CASRAGNQPQHF. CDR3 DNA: TGTGCCAGCAGGGCAGGGAATCAGCCCCAGCATTTT.

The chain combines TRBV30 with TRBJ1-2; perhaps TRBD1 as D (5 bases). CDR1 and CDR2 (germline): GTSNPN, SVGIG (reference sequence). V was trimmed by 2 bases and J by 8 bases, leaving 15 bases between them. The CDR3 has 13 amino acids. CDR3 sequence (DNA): TGTGCCTGGAGTTACTACGACAGCGCGGGCTACACCTTC. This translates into CAWSYYDSAGYTF. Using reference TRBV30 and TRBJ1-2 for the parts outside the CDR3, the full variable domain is SQTIHQWPATLVQPVGSPLSLECTVEGTSNPNLYWYRQAAGRGLQLLFYSVGIGQISSEVPQNLSASRPQDRQFILSSKKLLLSDSGFYLCAWSYYDSAGYTFGSGTRLTVV.

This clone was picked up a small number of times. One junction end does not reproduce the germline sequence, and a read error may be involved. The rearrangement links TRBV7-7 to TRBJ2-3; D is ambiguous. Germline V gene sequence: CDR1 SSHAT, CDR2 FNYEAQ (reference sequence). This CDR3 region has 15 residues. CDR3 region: CASSLAPSGTDTQYF. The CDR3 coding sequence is TGTGCTAGCAGCTTAGCCCCCTCGGGCACAGATACGCAGTATTTT.

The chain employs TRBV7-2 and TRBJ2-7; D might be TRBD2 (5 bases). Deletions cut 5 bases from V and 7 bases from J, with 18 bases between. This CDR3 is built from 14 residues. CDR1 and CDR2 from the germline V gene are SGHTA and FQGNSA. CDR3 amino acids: CASSPRAATGEQYF. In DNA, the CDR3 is TGTGCCAGCAGCCCTCGGGCGGCGACGGGGGAGCAGTACTTC.

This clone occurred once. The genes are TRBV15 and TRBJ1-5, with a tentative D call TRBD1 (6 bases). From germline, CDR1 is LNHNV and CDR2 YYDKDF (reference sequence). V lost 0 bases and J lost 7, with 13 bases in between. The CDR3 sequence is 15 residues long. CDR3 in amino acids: CATSRDLEGGQPQHF. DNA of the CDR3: TGTGCCACCAGCAGAGATTTGGAGGGGGGCCAGCCCCAGCATTTT.

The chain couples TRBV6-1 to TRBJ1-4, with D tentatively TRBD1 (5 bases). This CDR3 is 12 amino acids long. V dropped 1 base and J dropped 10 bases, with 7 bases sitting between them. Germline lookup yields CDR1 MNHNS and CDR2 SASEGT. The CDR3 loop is CASSEVGGKLFF. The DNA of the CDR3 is TGTGCCAGCAGTGAAGTGGGGGGAAAACTGTTTTTT.

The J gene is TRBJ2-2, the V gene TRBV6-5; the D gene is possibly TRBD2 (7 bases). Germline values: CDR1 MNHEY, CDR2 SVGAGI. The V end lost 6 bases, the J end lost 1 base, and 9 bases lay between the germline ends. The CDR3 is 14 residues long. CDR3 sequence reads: CASRRGRNTGELFF. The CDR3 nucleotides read TGTGCCAGCAGGCGGGGGCGGAACACCGGGGAGCTGTTTTTT.

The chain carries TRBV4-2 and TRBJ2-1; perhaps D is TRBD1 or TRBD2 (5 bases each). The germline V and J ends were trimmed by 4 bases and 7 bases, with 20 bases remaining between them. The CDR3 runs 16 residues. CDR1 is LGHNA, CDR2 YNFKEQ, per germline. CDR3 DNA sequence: TGTGCCAGCAGCCTAGACGGACGGGGCGTGGGGAATGAGCAGTTCTTC. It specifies CASSLDGRGVGNEQFF.

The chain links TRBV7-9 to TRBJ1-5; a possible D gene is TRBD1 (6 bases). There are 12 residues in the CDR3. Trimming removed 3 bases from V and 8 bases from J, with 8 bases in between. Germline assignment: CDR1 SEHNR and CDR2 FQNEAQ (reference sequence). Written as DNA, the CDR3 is TGTGCCAGCAGCTTGGGGGCCGAGCCCCAGCATTTT. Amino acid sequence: CASSLGAEPQHF.

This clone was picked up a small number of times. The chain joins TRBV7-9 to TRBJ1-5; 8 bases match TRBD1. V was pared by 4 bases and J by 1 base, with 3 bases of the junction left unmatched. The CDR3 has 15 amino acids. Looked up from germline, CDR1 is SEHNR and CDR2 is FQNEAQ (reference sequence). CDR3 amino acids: CASSSQGASNQPQHF. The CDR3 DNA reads TGTGCCAGCAGCTCCCAGGGGGCCAGCAATCAGCCCCAGCATTTT.

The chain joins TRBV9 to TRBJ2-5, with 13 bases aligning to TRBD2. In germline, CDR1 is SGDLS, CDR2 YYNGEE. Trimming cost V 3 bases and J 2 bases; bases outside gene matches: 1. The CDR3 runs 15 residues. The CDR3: CASSGTSGGQETQYF. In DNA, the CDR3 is TGTGCCAGCAGCGGGACTAGCGGGGGACAAGAGACCCAGTACTTC.

CDR3 DNA sequence: TGTGCCAGCAGCCAAAAGCCACCGGGACAGCTTAATGAAAAACTGTTTTTT. Encoded protein: CASSQKPPGQLNEKLFF. The chain is built from TRBV4-2 and TRBJ1-4; TRBD1 aligns across 7 bases. This CDR3 comprises 17 residues. Trimming cost V 2 bases and J 4 bases; bases outside gene matches: 10. Germline lookup yields CDR1 LGHNA and CDR2 YNFKEQ.

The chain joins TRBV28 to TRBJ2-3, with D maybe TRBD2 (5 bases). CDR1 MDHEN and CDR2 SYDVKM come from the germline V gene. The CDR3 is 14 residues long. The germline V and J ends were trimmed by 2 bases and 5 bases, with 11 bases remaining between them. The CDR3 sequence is CASSLGPGIDTQYF. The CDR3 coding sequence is TGTGCCAGCAGTTTAGGGCCGGGGATAGATACGCAGTATTTT.